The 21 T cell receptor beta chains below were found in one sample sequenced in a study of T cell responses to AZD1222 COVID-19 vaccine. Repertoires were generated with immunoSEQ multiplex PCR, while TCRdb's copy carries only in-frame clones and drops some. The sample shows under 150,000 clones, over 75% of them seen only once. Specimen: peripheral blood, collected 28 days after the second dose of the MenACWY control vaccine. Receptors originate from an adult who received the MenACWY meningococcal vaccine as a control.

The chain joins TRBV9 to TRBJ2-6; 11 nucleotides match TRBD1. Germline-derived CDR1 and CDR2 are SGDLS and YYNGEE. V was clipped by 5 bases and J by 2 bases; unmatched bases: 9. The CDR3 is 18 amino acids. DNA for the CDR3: TGTGCCAGCAGATCCTCCGGACAGGGGGCAACTGGGGCCAACGTCCTGACTTTC. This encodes CASRSSGQGATGANVLTF.

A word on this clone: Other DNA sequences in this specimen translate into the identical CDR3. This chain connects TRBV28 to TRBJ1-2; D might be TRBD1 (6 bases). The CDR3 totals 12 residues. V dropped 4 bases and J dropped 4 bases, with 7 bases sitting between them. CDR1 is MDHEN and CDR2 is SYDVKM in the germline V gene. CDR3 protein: CASSSGAYGYTF. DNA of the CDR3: TGTGCCAGCAGTTCAGGGGCCTATGGCTACACCTTC.

CDR3 sequence: CASSLGSTGTDTQYF. CDR3 coding DNA: TGCGCCAGCAGCTTGGGTTCAACGGGGACAGATACGCAGTATTTT. The chain links TRBV5-1 to TRBJ2-3, with a tentative D call TRBD2 (5 bases). Trimming shortened V by 0 bases and J by 3 bases, and 11 bases separated the two germline ends. The CDR3 runs to 15 residues. Germline-derived CDR1 and CDR2 are SGHRS and YFSETQ.

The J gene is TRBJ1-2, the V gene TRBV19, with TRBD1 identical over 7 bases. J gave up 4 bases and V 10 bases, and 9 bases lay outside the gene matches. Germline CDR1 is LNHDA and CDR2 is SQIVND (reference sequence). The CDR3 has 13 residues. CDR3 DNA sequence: TGTGCCACCGGACGGGGACAGCTCTATGGCTACACCTTC. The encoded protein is CATGRGQLYGYTF.

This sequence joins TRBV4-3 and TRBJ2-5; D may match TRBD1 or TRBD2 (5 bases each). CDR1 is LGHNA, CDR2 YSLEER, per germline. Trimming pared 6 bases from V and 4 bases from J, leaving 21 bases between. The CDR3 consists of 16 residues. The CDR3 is CASSIAKGPSGETQYF. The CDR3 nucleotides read TGCGCCAGCAGTATAGCTAAGGGACCCTCGGGAGAGACCCAGTACTTC.

CDR3 DNA sequence: TGCAGCGTTGAAGAGGGAGCGGGAACTCTATACGAGCAGTACTTC. This gives the protein CSVEEGAGTLYEQYF. The chain couples TRBV29-1 to TRBJ2-7, with TRBD2 matching 7 bases. Germline CDR1 SQVTM, CDR2 ANQGSEA. This CDR3 is 15 amino acids long. V lost 0 bases, J lost 4 bases, and 9 bases stayed unmatched.

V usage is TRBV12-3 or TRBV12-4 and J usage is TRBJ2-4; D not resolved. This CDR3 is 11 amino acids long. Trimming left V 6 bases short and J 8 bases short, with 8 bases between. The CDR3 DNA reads TGTGCCAGCAGCCGTGGGGACATTCAGTACTTC. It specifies CASSRGDIQYF.

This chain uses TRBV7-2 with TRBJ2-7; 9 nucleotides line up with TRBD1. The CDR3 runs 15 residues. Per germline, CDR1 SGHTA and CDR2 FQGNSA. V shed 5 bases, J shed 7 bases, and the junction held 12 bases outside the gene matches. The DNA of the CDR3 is TGTGCCAGCAGCCGTTCGGGACAGGGTCTCCGGGAGCAGTACTTC. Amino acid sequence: CASSRSGQGLREQYF.

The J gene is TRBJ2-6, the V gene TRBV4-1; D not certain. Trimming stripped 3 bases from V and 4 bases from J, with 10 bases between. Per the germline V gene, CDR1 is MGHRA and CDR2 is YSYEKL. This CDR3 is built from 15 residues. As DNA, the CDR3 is TGCGCCAGCAGCCATATGAAGTGGGGGGCCAACGTCCTGACTTTC. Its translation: CASSHMKWGANVLTF.

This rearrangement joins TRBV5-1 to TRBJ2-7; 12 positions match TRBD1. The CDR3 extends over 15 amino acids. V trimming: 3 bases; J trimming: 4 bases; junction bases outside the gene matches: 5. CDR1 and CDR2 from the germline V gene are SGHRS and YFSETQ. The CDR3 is CASSSRDRGRYEQYF. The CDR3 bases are TGCGCCAGCAGCTCCCGGGACAGGGGGCGGTACGAGCAGTACTTC.

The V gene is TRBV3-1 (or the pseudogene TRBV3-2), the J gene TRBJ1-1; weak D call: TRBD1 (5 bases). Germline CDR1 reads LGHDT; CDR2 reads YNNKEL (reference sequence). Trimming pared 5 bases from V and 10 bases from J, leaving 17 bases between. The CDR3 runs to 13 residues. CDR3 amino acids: CASSANTGTGAFF. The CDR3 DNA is TGTGCCAGCAGCGCTAACACCGGGACGGGAGCTTTCTTT.

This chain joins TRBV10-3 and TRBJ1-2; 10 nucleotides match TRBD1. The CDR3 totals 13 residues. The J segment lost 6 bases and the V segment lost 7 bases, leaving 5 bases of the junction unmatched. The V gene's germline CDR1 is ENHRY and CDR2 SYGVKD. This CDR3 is CAITTGTGDGYTF. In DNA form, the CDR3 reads TGTGCCATCACCACCGGGACAGGGGATGGCTACACCTTC.

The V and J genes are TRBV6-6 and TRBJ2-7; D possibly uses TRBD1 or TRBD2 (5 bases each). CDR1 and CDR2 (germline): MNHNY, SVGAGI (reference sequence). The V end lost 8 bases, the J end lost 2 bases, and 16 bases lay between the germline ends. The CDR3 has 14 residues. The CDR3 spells CASPRGTIPYEQYF. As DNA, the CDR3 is TGTGCCAGCCCCCGAGGGACGATTCCCTACGAGCAGTACTTC.

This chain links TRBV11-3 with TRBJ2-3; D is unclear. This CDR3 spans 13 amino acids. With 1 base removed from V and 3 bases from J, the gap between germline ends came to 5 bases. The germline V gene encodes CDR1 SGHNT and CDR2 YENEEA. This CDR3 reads CASSLAGTDTQYF. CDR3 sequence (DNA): TGTGCCAGCAGCTTAGCAGGAACAGATACGCAGTATTTT.

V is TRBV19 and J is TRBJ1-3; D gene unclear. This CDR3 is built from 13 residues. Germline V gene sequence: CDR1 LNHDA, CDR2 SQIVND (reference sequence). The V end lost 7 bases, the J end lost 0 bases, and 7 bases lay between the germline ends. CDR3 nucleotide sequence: TGTGCCAGTATGTTGAACTCTGGAAACACCATATATTTT. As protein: CASMLNSGNTIYF. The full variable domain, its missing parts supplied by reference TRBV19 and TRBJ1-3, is DGGITQSPKYLFRKEGQNVTLSCEQNLNHDAMYWYRQDPGQGLRLIYYSQIVNDFQKGDIAEGYSVSREKKESFPLTVTSAQKNPTAFYLCASMLNSGNTIYFGEGSWLTVV.

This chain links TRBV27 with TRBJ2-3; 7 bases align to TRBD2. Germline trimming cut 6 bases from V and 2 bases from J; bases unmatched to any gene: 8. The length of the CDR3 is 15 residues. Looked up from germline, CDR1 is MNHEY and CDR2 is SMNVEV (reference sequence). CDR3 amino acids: CASSQPGGTTDTQYF. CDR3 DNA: TGTGCCAGCAGCCAACCGGGGGGAACCACAGATACGCAGTATTTT.

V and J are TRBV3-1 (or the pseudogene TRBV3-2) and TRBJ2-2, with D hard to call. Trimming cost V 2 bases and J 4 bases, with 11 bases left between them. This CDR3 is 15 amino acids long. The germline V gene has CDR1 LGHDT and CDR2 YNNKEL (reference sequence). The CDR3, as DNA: TGTGCCAGCAGCCAATTAACAGCCCGCACCGGGGAGCTGTTTTTT. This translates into CASSQLTARTGELFF.

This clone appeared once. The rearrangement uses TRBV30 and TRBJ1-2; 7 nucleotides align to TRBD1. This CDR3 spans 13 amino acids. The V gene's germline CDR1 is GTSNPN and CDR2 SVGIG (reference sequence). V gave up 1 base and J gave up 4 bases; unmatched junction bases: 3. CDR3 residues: CAWSGQGGYGYTF. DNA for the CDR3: TGTGCCTGGAGTGGACAGGGCGGCTATGGCTACACCTTC.

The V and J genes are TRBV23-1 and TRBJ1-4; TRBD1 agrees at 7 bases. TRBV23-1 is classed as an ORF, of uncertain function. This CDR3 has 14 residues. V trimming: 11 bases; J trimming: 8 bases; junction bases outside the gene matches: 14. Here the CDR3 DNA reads TGCGCCGCAGCCCAGGGGGGACCCGGGGAAAAACTGTTTTTT. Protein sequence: CAAAQGGPGEKLFF.

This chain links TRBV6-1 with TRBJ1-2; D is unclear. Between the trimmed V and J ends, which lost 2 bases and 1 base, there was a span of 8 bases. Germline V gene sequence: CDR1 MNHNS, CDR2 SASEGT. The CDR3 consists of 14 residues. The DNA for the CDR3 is TGTGCCAGCAGTGAATCCGTAGTTAACTATGGCTACACCTTC. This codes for CASSESVVNYGYTF.

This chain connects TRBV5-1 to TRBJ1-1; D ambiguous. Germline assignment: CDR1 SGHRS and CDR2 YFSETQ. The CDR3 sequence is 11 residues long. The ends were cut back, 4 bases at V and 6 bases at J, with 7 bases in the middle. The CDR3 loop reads CASSQGSEAFF. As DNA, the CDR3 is TGCGCCAGCAGCCAAGGATCTGAAGCTTTCTTT.